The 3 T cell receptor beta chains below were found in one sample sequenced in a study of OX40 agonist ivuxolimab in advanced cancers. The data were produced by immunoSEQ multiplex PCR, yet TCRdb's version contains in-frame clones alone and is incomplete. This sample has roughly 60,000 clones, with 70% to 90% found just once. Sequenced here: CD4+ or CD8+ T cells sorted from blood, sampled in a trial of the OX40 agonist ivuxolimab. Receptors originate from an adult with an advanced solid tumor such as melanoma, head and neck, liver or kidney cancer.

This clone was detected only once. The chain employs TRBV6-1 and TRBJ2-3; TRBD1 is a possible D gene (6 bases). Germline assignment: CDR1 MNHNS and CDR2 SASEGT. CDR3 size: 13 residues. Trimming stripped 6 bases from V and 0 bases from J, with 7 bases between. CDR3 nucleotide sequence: TGTGCCAGCAGGGGGGCTAGCACAGATACGCAGTATTTT. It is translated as CASRGASTDTQYF.

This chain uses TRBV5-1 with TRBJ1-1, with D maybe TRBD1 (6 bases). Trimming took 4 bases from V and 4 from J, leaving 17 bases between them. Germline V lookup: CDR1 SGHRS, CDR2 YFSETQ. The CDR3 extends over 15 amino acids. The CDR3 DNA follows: TGCGCCAGCAGCCTCGGACAGAGCCTGGGCACTGAAGCTTTCTTT. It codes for CASSLGQSLGTEAFF.

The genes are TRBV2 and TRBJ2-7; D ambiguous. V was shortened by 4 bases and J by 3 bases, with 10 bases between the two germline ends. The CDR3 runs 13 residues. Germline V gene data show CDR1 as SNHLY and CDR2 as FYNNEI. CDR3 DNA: TGTGCCAGCAGTGTGCCGCCTTACTACGAGCAGTACTTC. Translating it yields CASSVPPYYEQYF.